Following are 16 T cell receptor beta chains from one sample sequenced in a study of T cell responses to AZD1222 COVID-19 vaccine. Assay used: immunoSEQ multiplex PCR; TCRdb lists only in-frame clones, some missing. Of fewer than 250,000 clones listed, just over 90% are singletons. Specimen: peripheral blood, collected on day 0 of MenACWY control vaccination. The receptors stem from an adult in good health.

The CDR3 loop is CAWSVPGGQWGYTF. The DNA for the CDR3 is TGTGCCTGGAGTGTACCTGGGGGGCAGTGGGGCTACACCTTC. V is TRBV30 and J is TRBJ1-2; maybe TRBD1 (6 bases). Trimming left V 0 bases short and J 8 bases short, with 16 bases between. Germline CDR1 reads GTSNPN; CDR2 reads SVGIG (reference sequence). The CDR3 length is 14 residues. The entire variable domain, with the rest obtained from reference TRBV30 and TRBJ1-2, is as follows: SQTIHQWPATLVQPVGSPLSLECTVEGTSNPNLYWYRQAAGRGLQLLFYSVGIGQISSEVPQNLSASRPQDRQFILSSKKLLLSDSGFYLCAWSVPGGQWGYTFGSGTRLTVV.

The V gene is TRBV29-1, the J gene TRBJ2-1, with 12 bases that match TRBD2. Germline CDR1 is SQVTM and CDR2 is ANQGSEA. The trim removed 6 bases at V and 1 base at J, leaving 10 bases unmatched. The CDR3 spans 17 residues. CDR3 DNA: TGCAGCGTCGTGACTAGCGGGGGAGTAAGGTCCTACAATGAGCAGTTCTTC. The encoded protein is CSVVTSGGVRSYNEQFF.

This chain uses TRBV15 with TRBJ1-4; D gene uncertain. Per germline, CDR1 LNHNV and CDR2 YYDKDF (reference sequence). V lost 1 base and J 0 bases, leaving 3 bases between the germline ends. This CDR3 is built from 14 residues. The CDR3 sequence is CATSRGATNEKLFF. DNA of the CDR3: TGTGCCACCAGCAGAGGGGCAACTAATGAAAAACTGTTTTTT.

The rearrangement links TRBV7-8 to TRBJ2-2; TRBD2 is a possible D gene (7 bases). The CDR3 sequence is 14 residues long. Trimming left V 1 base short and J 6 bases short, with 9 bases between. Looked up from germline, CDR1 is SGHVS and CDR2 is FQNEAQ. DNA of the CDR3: TGTGCCAGCAGCTTAGGCGGGGGCGCCGGGGAGCTGTTTTTT. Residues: CASSLGGGAGELFF.

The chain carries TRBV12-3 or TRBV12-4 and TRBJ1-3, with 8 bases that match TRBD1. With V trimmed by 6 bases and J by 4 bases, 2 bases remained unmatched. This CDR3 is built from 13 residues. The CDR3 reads CASRRTGGNTIYF. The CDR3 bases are TGTGCCAGCAGAAGGACAGGGGGAAACACCATATATTTT.

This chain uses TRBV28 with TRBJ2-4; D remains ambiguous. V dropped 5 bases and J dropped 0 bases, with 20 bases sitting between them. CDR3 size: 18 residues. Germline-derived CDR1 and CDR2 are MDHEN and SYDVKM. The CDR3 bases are TGTGCCAGCAGTCCCTCGAAGGCCAAATCTCTAGCCAAAAACATTCAGTACTTC. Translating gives CASSPSKAKSLAKNIQYF.

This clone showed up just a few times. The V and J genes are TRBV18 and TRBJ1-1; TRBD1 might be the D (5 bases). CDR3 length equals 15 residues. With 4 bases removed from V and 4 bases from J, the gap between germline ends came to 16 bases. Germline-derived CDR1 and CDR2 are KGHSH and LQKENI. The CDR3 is CASSLRDSGGTEAFF. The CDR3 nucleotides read TGTGCCAGCTCACTACGCGACAGCGGGGGCACTGAAGCTTTCTTT.

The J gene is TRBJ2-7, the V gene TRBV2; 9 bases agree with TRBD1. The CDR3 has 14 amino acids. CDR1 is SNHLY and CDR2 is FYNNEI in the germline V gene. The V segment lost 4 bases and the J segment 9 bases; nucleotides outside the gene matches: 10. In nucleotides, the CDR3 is TGTGCCAGCAGTGCTAGGACAGGGGAACTCGCGCAGTACTTC. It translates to CASSARTGELAQYF.

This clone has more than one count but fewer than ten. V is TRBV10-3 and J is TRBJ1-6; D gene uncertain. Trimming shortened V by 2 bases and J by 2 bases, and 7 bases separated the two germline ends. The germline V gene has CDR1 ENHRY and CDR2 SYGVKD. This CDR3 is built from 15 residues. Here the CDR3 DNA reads TGTGCCATCAGTGAGGGCTATCCCTATAATTCACCCCTCCACTTT. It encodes CAISEGYPYNSPLHF.

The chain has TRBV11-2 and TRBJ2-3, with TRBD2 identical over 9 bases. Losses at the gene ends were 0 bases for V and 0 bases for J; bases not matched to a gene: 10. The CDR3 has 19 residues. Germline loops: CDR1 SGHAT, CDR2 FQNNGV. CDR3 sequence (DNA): TGTGCCAGCAGCTTAGACCCCCCCAATAGCGGGGGTAGCACAGATACGCAGTATTTT. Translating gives CASSLDPPNSGGSTDTQYF.

The CDR3 nucleotides are TGTGCCAGCACCCCGAGCTCCTATAATTCACCCCTCCACTTT. Translation gives CASTPSSYNSPLHF. The chain has TRBV2 and TRBJ1-6; no clear D. This CDR3 has 14 amino acids. Deletions cut 7 bases from V and 0 bases from J, with 7 bases between. Germline assignment: CDR1 SNHLY and CDR2 FYNNEI.

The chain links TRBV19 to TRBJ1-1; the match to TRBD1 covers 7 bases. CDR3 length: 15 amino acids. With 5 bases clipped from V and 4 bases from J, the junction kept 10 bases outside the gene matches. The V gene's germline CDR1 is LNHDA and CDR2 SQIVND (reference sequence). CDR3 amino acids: CASSAGPGGSTEAFF. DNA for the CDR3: TGTGCCAGTAGTGCTGGACCAGGGGGGTCCACTGAAGCTTTCTTT.

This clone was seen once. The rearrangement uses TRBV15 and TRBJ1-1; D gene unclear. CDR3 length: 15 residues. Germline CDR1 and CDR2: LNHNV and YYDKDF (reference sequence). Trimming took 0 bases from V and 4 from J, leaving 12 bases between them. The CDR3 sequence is CATSRDPGLGTEAFF. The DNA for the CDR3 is TGTGCCACCAGCAGAGATCCCGGCCTGGGCACTGAAGCTTTCTTT.

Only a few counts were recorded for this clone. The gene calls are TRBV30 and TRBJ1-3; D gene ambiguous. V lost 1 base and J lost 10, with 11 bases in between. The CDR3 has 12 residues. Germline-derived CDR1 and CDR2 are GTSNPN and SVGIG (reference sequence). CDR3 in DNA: TGTGCCTGGAGTGCCGGGTGGGGAACCATATATTTT. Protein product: CAWSAGWGTIYF.

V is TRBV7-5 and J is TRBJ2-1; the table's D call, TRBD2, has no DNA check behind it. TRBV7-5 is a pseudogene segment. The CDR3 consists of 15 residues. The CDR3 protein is CARSLELAGGNEQFF. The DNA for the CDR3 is TGTGCCAGAAGCTTAGAGCTAGCGGGGGGCAATGAGCAGTTCTTC.

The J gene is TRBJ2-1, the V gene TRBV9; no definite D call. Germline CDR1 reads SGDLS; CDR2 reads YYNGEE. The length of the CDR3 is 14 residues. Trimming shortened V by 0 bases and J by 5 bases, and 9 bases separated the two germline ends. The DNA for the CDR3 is TGTGCCAGCAGCGTAGACGATGGGGACAATGAGCAGTTCTTC. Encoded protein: CASSVDDGDNEQFF.